This T cell receptor beta chain came from a study of T cell responses to AZD1222 COVID-19 vaccine (dated by TCRdb to the early 2020s). Background for the entire study: AZD1222 recipients with second doses at about 4 weeks or about 12 weeks were pooled, because spike-specific TCR depth and breadth did not differ between schedules. A total of around 240 trial participants underwent TCR sequencing, of whom 207 received two doses of AZD1222 and 26 received two doses of the MenACWY control vaccine. Trial participants were enrolled into age subgroups of 18-55, 56-69 and 70-plus years, which contained 148, 28 and 57 TCR-sequenced participants, respectively.

The time point label here, explained by the study, means: baseline before first vaccination. Vaccinee samples came from UK trials COV001 and COV002, including a single-blind randomized controlled phase 2/3 trial of AZD1222 (ChAdOx1 nCoV-19) in healthy adults. For TCRbeta chain sequencing, PBMC samples were collected from trial participants at day 0 and at day 28 after the second dose. On the study overall, not on this receptor specifically: Vaccine-associated CD4 TCRs spanned the whole spike protein, with dominant responses in regions 160-218 and 743-854. Spike-specific TCR breadth and depth rose significantly after two AZD1222 doses compared with day 0 and with MenACWY recipients. Participants were mostly white British and included more females than males, and it was suggested by the authors that clonal diversity may have been underestimated. Conclusions about previously exposed vaccinees were limited because only five to seven AZD1222 recipients were SARS-CoV-2 seropositive at baseline. Reportedly, close to half of the unique spike-specific TCRs recognized epitopes lying outside the regions that are mutated in the B.1.351 and B.1.1.7 variants. In the small 56-69-year group, the increase in depth fell short of significance, most likely because of low power. Because no samples from the day 14 peak response were available, repertoires could be characterized only after the peak T cell response.

On this clone: The antigen it binds to is not known. Base qualities are not at hand, and no much larger clone is one base apart.

The CDR3 regions of human TCRbeta chains were analyzed by immunosequencing. Per the original workflow: Repertoire TCRs were checked for matches against a reference library of SARS-CoV-2-specific TCRs that had been generated using the MIRA antigen-specificity platform. Breadth meant the fraction of unique TCRs that were SARS-CoV-2-associated, whereas depth meant the fraction of total T cells that were SARS-CoV-2-associated. Using the MIRA data, each spike-specific TCR was mapped to the spike region that the TCR reacts to and placed in a CD4 or CD8 class. Log10-transformed breadth and depth values were compared by one-way ANOVA with Sidak's multiple comparisons tests. TCRdb holds this immuneACCESS table with in-frame rearrangements only. Some clones are missing; in checked studies, unresolved V genes explain under half, and the rest has no known cause. V and J calls and clone size are given by that table; D and trimming were obtained from the DNA. In all, the sample holds about 130,000 clones, and about nine tenths of those were seen once. Approximately 1.5% of the sample is taken by the ten largest.

Measured from the cysteine to the phenylalanine, the CDR3 is 14 residues long. The only DNA kept is the CDR3, 42 bases in frame from the first base. V lost 3 bases and J lost 6 bases, and the count of bases not matched to a germline gene is 4. The germline V gene (reference sequence) sets CDR1 to SSHAT and CDR2 to FNYEAQ. The sequencing here drew on peripheral blood, taken on day 0 of AZD1222 vaccination. The clonotype comes from an adult in good health. The V gene is TRBV7-7 and the J gene is TRBJ2-1; the junction holds 8 bases that match TRBD1. CDR3 reads: CASSLDRASNEQFF. The DNA sequence reads TGTGCCAGCAGCTTGGACAGGGCCAGCAATGAGCAGTTCTTC.